This T cell receptor beta chain comes out of a study of cytomegalovirus exposure and HLA in healthy donors. Use of 60 Vbeta and 13 Jbeta primers characterized the PCR. Here immunoSEQ multiplex PCR was the method, and the copy in TCRdb shows in-frame clones only, minus some. The table lists approximately 170,000 clones, roughly 71% of them singletons. This CDR3 contains 12 residues. V was cut by 1 base and J by 6 bases, with 5 bases left in between. Germline values: CDR1 MNHNS, CDR2 SASEGT. Participants comprised healthy donors of bone marrow. Sequencing used PBMCs. This rearrangement joins TRBV6-1 to TRBJ2-3; D unclear. The TCR was taken from a girl aged 10-17 years in good health and CMV-seronegative. In DNA, the CDR3 is TGTGCCAGCAGTGAAGTCTACGATACGCAGTATTTT. Translated: CASSEVYDTQYF.